This T cell receptor beta chain stems from a study of cytotoxic CD8 clonotypes in ibrutinib-treated CLL. This clone has more than one count but fewer than ten. Trimming left V 1 base short and J 5 bases short, with 11 bases between. Germline CDR1 and CDR2: KGHSH and LQKENI. The CDR3 extends over 14 amino acids. Sequenced by immunoSEQ multiplex PCR; TCRdb stores in-frame clones only, minus some. The sample contains fewer than 75,000 clones, about 65% of which appear only once. The chain is built from TRBV18 and TRBJ1-2, with a weak D call TRBD1 (5 bases). Source: PBMCs, taken after 12 months of ibrutinib treatment. This TCR was recovered from a human donor with chronic lymphocytic leukemia. In DNA, the CDR3 is TGTGCCAGCTCACCACGTGGAGACAGATATGGCTACACCTTC. Translating it yields CASSPRGDRYGYTF.